This T cell receptor (beta chain) originates from a study of T cells in tumors after PD-1 blockade. Across the study: Patients received pembrolizumab 200 mg every 3 weeks or cemiplimab 350 mg every 2 weeks. On average, peripheral blood gave roughly 110,000 TCR templates and 35,000 to 40,000 unique clonotypes.

Only in-frame clones appear in the TCRdb table, and some are missing; sequencing was by immunoSEQ multiplex PCR. The sample shows 45,000 to 60,000 clones, around four fifths of them seen only once. Germline loops: CDR1 MNHEY, CDR2 SVGAGI. V lost 7 bases, J lost 1 base, and 16 bases lay in between. This CDR3 is 15 amino acids long. About this clone: The antigen is undetermined.

Findings and limits, study-wide: Some novel exhausted tumor clones appeared in pre-treatment blood, suggesting peripheral recruitment.

The sample in question was PBMCs, obtained before anti-PD-1 therapy. J is TRBJ1-1 and V is TRBV6-5; D may be TRBD1 (6 bases). This receptor was obtained from a human donor with advanced basal cell or squamous cell carcinoma (not recorded which). The CDR3 here is CASTQRGRGNTEAFF. In DNA, the CDR3 is TGTGCCAGCACCCAAAGAGGCAGGGGGAACACTGAAGCTTTCTTT.